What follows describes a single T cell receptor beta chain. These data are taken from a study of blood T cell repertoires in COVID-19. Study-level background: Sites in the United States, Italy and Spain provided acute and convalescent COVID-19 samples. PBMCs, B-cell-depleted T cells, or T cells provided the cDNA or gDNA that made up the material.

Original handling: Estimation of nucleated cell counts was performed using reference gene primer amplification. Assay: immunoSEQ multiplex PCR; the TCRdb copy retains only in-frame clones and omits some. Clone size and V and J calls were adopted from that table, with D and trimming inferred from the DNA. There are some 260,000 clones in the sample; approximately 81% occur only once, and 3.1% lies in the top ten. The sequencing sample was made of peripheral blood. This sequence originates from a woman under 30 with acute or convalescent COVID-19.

The CDR3 coding sequence is TGCGCCAGCAGCCAACAGACAGGGTACGAGCAGTACTTC. It encodes CASSQQTGYEQYF. V gene TRBV4-3 combines with J gene TRBJ2-7, with 7 bases identical to TRBD1. CDR3 length: 13 amino acids. The V gene's germline CDR1 is LGHNA and CDR2 YSLEER. The V segment lost 2 bases and the J segment 4 bases; nucleotides outside the gene matches: 2.